This T cell receptor (beta chain) emerged from a study of radiation and T cells in renal cell carcinoma. V dropped 5 bases and J dropped 4 bases, with 16 bases sitting between them. The CDR3 is 15 amino acids. Germline lookup yields CDR1 SGHNT and CDR2 YENEEA. The time point is: blood 2 weeks post-SBRT. Indicated treatment: 15 Gy SBRT to primary tumor, nephrectomy 4 weeks later. TCRdb keeps only in-frame clones here, not all; method: immunoSEQ multiplex PCR. The table includes around 26,000 clones, approximately 81% detected once. This clone rates as medium-sized (0.01 to 0.1%). The sample here was blood, taken from a patient whose treatment included radiotherapy and nephrectomy. The V and J genes are TRBV11-3 and TRBJ2-3; tentatively, D is TRBD1 or TRBD2 (5 bases each). The source of this sequence is a man in his fifties or sixties with renal cell carcinoma. CDR3: CASSPGTTNPDTQYF. The CDR3 DNA sequence: TGTGCCAGCAGCCCCGGGACCACAAACCCAGATACGCAGTATTTT.